The clone carrying this T cell receptor beta chain was seen only once. The antigen remains unidentified. The data were produced by immunoSEQ multiplex PCR, yet TCRdb's version contains in-frame clones alone and is incomplete. The sample holds around 130,000 clones, 65% to 85% seen once. This sample was taken from a study of PD-L1 blockade in urothelial cancer. Study-wide background: A median blood sample held 141,255 T cells and about 78,000 unique TCRs. General study points: Tumor-associated TCR clones expanded more in blood at 3 weeks in patients with durable benefit.

Noted time point: pretreatment peripheral blood. The CDR3 totals 12 residues. Deletions cut 9 bases from V and 0 bases from J, with 4 bases between. CDR1 and CDR2 (germline): SGHNT, YYREEE (reference sequence). This rearrangement joins TRBV5-4 to TRBJ2-6; D is undetermined. The receptor's source is a man aged 50 or older with urothelial cancer. The sequenced sample was PBMCs, obtained around atezolizumab (anti-PD-L1) treatment. CDR3 nucleotides: TGTGCCACCTTCTCTGGGGCCAACGTCCTGACTTTC. Its translation: CATFSGANVLTF.